These 26 T cell receptor beta chains were sequenced from one sample in a study of blood T cell repertoires in COVID-19. Produced via immunoSEQ multiplex PCR; TCRdb's table is partial and in-frame only. The data contain about 60,000 clones, about 86% of them singletons. Source material: peripheral blood. The receptors were gathered from a human donor in a cohort sampled during active COVID-19.

The genes are TRBV28 and TRBJ1-6, with D possibly being TRBD1 (5 bases). Germline V gene data show CDR1 as MDHEN and CDR2 as SYDVKM. The V end was cut by 3 bases, the J end by 4 bases, with 16 bases between. This CDR3 spans 17 amino acids. The CDR3 DNA is TGTGCCAGCAGTTTTGGTGTTGGGGGGGTTTATAATTCACCCCTCCACTTT. Protein: CASSFGVGGVYNSPLHF.

The J gene is TRBJ1-1, the V gene TRBV2; 10 positions agree with TRBD1. V trimming: 6 bases; J trimming: 5 bases; junction bases outside the gene matches: 30. CDR3 length: 22 residues. The germline V gene has CDR1 SNHLY and CDR2 FYNNEI. This CDR3 reads CASRRGQGWVEGSVSGWTEAFF. The CDR3 nucleotides are TGTGCCAGCAGGCGGGGACAGGGGTGGGTGGAAGGTAGTGTTTCGGGTTGGACTGAAGCTTTCTTT.

The CDR3 DNA reads TGTGCCAGCAGCATCGGACAGGGTGATCCTGAAGCTTTCTTT. Amino acids: CASSIGQGDPEAFF. The V gene is TRBV7-9, the J gene TRBJ1-1; 8 bases are shared with TRBD1. In germline, CDR1 is SEHNR, CDR2 FQNEAQ (reference sequence). CDR3 length equals 14 residues. Trimming cost V 5 bases and J 6 bases; bases outside gene matches: 8.

This clone was picked up a small number of times. The V gene is TRBV7-3, the J gene TRBJ1-2; D unresolved. CDR3 length: 13 residues. Trimming stripped 5 bases from V and 2 bases from J, with 9 bases between. CDR1 is SGHTA and CDR2 is FQGTGA in the germline V gene. The CDR3 DNA follows: TGTGCCAGCAGCCGCGGAGTAAACTATGGCTACACCTTC. Translated, it gives CASSRGVNYGYTF.

The chain employs TRBV5-1 and TRBJ2-3; TRBD2 aligns across 10 bases. With 4 bases clipped from V and 0 bases from J, the junction kept 8 bases outside the gene matches. The CDR3 is 17 residues long. Per the germline V gene, CDR1 is SGHRS and CDR2 is YFSETQ. The CDR3 reads CASSALAGVSSTDTQYF. The DNA of the CDR3 is TGCGCCAGCAGCGCGCTAGCGGGGGTTTCTAGCACAGATACGCAGTATTTT. The full variable domain, its missing parts supplied by reference TRBV5-1 and TRBJ2-3, is KAGVTQTPRYLIKTRGQQVTLSCSPISGHRSVSWYQQTPGQGLQFLFEYFSETQRNKGNFPGRFSGRQFSNSRSEMNVSTLELGDSALYLCASSALAGVSSTDTQYFGPGTRLTVL.

This clone was counted once. The chain recombines TRBV5-6 with TRBJ2-7; 8 bases fit TRBD2. This CDR3 region has 14 residues. Germline-derived CDR1 and CDR2 are SGHDT and YYEEEE. With 2 bases clipped from V and 2 bases from J, the junction kept 3 bases outside the gene matches. The DNA for the CDR3 is TGTGCCAGCAGCTTAGCGGGAGTCCCCTACGAGCAGTACTTC. It codes for CASSLAGVPYEQYF.

This clone has a handful of counts. This sequence joins TRBV4-1 and TRBJ2-7; the D gene is possibly TRBD1 (6 bases). V lost 2 bases, J lost 4 bases, and 15 bases lay in between. The CDR3 consists of 15 residues. Germline lookup yields CDR1 MGHRA and CDR2 YSYEKL. DNA for the CDR3: TGCGCCAGCAGCCAACTACAGGGAACCCATTACGAGCAGTACTTC. This translates into CASSQLQGTHYEQYF.

This chain links TRBV19 with TRBJ1-3; the D gene is possibly TRBD1 (6 bases). V lost 6 bases and J 2 bases, leaving 8 bases between the germline ends. CDR3 length equals 13 residues. The germline CDR1 and CDR2 sequences are LNHDA and SQIVND (reference sequence). The CDR3 loop is CASSRGPGNTIYF. CDR3 coding DNA: TGTGCCAGTAGCAGGGGACCTGGAAACACCATATATTTT.

The rearrangement joins TRBV7-9 to TRBJ1-5, with D tentatively TRBD1 (6 bases). The CDR3 is 15 residues long. Between the trimmed V and J ends, which lost 1 base and 9 bases, there was a span of 16 bases. Per germline, CDR1 SEHNR and CDR2 FQNEAQ (reference sequence). The chain's CDR3 is CASSLVGQPDGPQHF. CDR3 sequence (DNA): TGTGCCAGCAGCTTAGTAGGACAGCCCGACGGGCCCCAGCATTTT. The whole variable domain, remainder taken from reference TRBV7-9 and TRBJ1-5, is DTGVSQNPRHKITKRGQNVTFRCDPISEHNRLYWYRQTLGQGPEFLTYFQNEAQLEKSRLLSDRFSAERPKGSFSTLEIQRTEQGDSAMYLCASSLVGQPDGPQHFGDGTRLSIL.

This chain joins TRBV7-8 and TRBJ2-7; D unresolved. Trimming removed 1 base at V and 5 bases at J, with 24 bases between. The CDR3 spans 18 residues. CDR1 SGHVS and CDR2 FQNEAQ come from the germline V gene. Written as DNA, the CDR3 is TGTGCCAGCAGCTTAGTCGCTACGGGTGCGGCAATCCCCCACGAGCAGTACTTC. Protein sequence: CASSLVATGAAIPHEQYF.

V is TRBV12-3 or TRBV12-4 and J is TRBJ1-1; the D gene is possibly TRBD1 (5 bases). V was clipped by 7 bases and J by 6 bases, with 15 bases between them. The CDR3 contains 13 residues. CDR3 in DNA: TGTGCCAGCACCTCTGGGGCGGCGTCTGAAGCTTTCTTT. As protein: CASTSGAASEAFF.

The chain links TRBV29-1 to TRBJ2-2, with D tentatively TRBD1 (6 bases). V lost 8 bases and J lost 4, with 14 bases in between. The CDR3 contains 13 residues. The germline gives CDR1 SQVTM, CDR2 ANQGSEA. CDR3: CSTTGKFTGELFF. As DNA, the CDR3 is TGCAGCACCACAGGGAAATTCACCGGGGAGCTGTTTTTT.

This clone was recorded only once. At the DNA level, this CDR3 is encoded by other sequences in the same sample as well. V gene TRBV19 combines with J gene TRBJ2-7, with TRBD1 identical over 9 bases. Trimming at V came to 4 bases and at J to 5 bases, leaving 3 bases not matched to a gene. From germline, CDR1 is LNHDA and CDR2 SQIVND (reference sequence). The CDR3 totals 13 residues. The CDR3 here is CASSTRTGDEQYF. The DNA for the CDR3 is TGTGCCAGTAGTACCCGGACAGGGGACGAGCAGTACTTC.

The chain recombines TRBV18 with TRBJ1-2, with a weak D call TRBD1 (6 bases). This CDR3 region has 16 residues. V was clipped by 1 base and J by 5 bases, with 17 bases between them. Germline CDR1 KGHSH, CDR2 LQKENI. This chain's CDR3 is CASSPLGPGQNYGYTF. The DNA of the CDR3 is TGTGCCAGCTCACCACTGGGACCCGGACAGAATTATGGCTACACCTTC.

This clone was picked up one time. The chain links TRBV7-2 to TRBJ2-2; 11 bases are shared with TRBD2. The CDR3 extends over 19 amino acids. The ends lost 0 bases at V and 3 bases at J; junction bases unmatched: 9. Germline CDR1 reads SGHTA; CDR2 reads FQGNSA. CDR3 coding DNA: TGTGCCAGCAGCTTAGCGCAAGTAGCGGGGGGGCCCGACACCGGGGAGCTGTTTTTT. Amino acid sequence: CASSLAQVAGGPDTGELFF. The whole variable domain, remainder taken from reference TRBV7-2 and TRBJ2-2, is GAGVSQSPSNKVTEKGKDVELRCDPISGHTALYWYRQSLGQGLEFLIYFQGNSAPDKSGLPSDRFSAERTGGSVSTLTIQRTQQEDSAVYLCASSLAQVAGGPDTGELFFGEGSRLTVL.

This chain links TRBV6-5 with TRBJ2-7; 8 nucleotides line up with TRBD2. Germline-derived CDR1 and CDR2 are MNHEY and SVGAGI. The CDR3 totals 14 residues. V lost 8 bases, J lost 3 bases, and 9 bases stayed unmatched. CDR3 residues: CASSIAGNNYEQYF. As DNA, the CDR3 is TGTGCCAGCTCCATAGCGGGGAATAACTACGAGCAGTACTTC.

This clone was seen a few times. V usage is TRBV29-1 and J usage is TRBJ1-2, with D unclear. Germline CDR1 SQVTM, CDR2 ANQGSEA. Trimming removed 6 bases from V and 4 bases from J, with 15 bases in between. This CDR3 has 13 amino acids. The CDR3 spells CSVRRQSLYGYTF. For the CDR3, the DNA is TGCAGCGTCCGTAGACAATCCCTCTATGGCTACACCTTC.

This clone has just one count. The CDR3 protein is CASSVDDRGYGYTF. The CDR3 DNA reads as TGTGCCAGCAGCGTAGATGACAGGGGCTATGGCTACACCTTC. This chain joins TRBV9 and TRBJ1-2; the match to TRBD1 covers 8 bases. Germline values: CDR1 SGDLS, CDR2 YYNGEE. The CDR3 runs 14 residues. V trimming: 0 bases; J trimming: 4 bases; junction bases outside the gene matches: 2.

V is TRBV9 and J is TRBJ2-1; a weak D match, TRBD1 (5 bases). Trimming stripped 2 bases from V and 8 bases from J, with 17 bases between. The germline CDR1 and CDR2 sequences are SGDLS and YYNGEE. The CDR3 length is 15 residues. The CDR3 sequence: CASSVAGNPLDEQFF. CDR3 nucleotide sequence: TGTGCCAGCAGCGTCGCAGGGAACCCTTTAGATGAGCAGTTCTTC.

The chain has TRBV4-3 and TRBJ2-2; tentatively, D is TRBD1 (6 bases). Trimming took 0 bases from V and 7 from J, leaving 12 bases between them. CDR1 and CDR2 (germline): LGHNA, YSLEER. There are 15 residues in the CDR3. The CDR3 spells CASSQDSGVVGELFF. CDR3 DNA sequence: TGCGCCAGCAGCCAAGATTCAGGGGTGGTCGGGGAGCTGTTTTTT.

CDR3: CASSDSLAGGNEQFF. The CDR3 nucleotides are TGTGCCAGCAGTGACTCCTTAGCGGGGGGGAATGAGCAGTTCTTC. The chain combines TRBV6-4 with TRBJ2-1; 11 nucleotides match TRBD2. This CDR3 has 15 amino acids. Losses at the gene ends were 0 bases for V and 7 bases for J; bases not matched to a gene: 2. Germline CDR1 is MRHNA and CDR2 is SNTAGT.

The chain recombines TRBV4-2 with TRBJ2-2, with a tentative D call TRBD1 (6 bases). The CDR3 runs 15 residues. Looked up from germline, CDR1 is LGHNA and CDR2 is YNFKEQ. Trimming removed 6 bases at V and 3 bases at J, with 14 bases between. The CDR3 DNA sequence: TGTGCCAGCAGTGGGGGCCGAGAGGACACCGGGGAGCTGTTTTTT. It translates to CASSGGREDTGELFF.

This clone was seen just once. The chain recombines TRBV30 with TRBJ2-3, with D perhaps TRBD2 (6 bases). The CDR3 sequence is 15 residues long. Germline-derived CDR1 and CDR2 are GTSNPN and SVGIG (reference sequence). The V and J ends lost 1 base and 2 bases respectively, with 13 bases between them. The CDR3 loop reads CAWSGVADPTDTQYF. CDR3 sequence (DNA): TGTGCCTGGAGTGGGGTAGCGGACCCCACAGATACGCAGTATTTT.

This chain connects TRBV6-6 to TRBJ1-3; TRBD1 is a possible D gene (5 bases). The CDR3 is made up of 17 amino acids. Trimming shortened V by 6 bases and J by 0 bases, and 18 bases separated the two germline ends. Germline CDR1 is MNHNY and CDR2 is SVGAGI (reference sequence). As DNA, the CDR3 is TGTGCCAGCAGCCGAACCCCGACAGCCAACTCTGGAAACACCATATATTTT. It specifies CASSRTPTANSGNTIYF.

This chain connects TRBV20-1 to TRBJ2-7, with TRBD2 identical over 10 bases. The CDR3 has 14 amino acids. The J segment lost 2 bases and the V segment lost 3 bases, leaving 4 bases of the junction unmatched. CDR1 is DFQATT, CDR2 SNEGSKA, per germline (reference sequence). The CDR3 nucleotides are TGCAGTGCTAGTCTACTAGCGGGGCCCTACGAGCAGTACTTC. Amino acid sequence: CSASLLAGPYEQYF.

The sample holds a few counts of this clone. CDR3 residues: CASSQEIGQASNQPQHF. The DNA for the CDR3 is TGCGCCAGCAGCCAAGAAATTGGGCAGGCGAGCAATCAGCCCCAGCATTTT. The V gene is TRBV4-1, the J gene TRBJ1-5; D remains ambiguous. The germline V gene has CDR1 MGHRA and CDR2 YSYEKL. The CDR3 is 17 residues long. Trimming cost V 0 bases and J 1 base, with 13 bases left between them.